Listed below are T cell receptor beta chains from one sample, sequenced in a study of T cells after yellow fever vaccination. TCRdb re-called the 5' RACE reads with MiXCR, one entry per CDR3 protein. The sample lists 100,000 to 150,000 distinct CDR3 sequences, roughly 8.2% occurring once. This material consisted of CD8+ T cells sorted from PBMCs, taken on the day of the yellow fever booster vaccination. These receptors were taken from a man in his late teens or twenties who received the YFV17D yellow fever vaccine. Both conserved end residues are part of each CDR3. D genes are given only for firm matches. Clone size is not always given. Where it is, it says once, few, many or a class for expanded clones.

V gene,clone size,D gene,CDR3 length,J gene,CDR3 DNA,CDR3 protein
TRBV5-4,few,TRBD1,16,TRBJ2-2,TGTGCCAGCAGCTTGGCCGCAGGGGGCACGACCGGGGAGCTGTTTTTT,CASSLAAGGTTGELFF
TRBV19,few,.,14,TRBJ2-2,TGTGCCAGTAGATGGGGACTCAACACCGGGGAGCTGTTTTTT,CASRWGLNTGELFF
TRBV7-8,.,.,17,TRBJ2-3,TGTGCCAGCAGCTTACACCCCACGGCGGGGCCAAGAGATACGCAGTATTTT,CASSLHPTAGPRDTQYF
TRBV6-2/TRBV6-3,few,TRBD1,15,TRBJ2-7,TGTGCCAGCAGTTACACGGACAGGGGGAACGACGAGCAGTACTTC,CASSYTDRGNDEQYF
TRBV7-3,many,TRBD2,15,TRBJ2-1,TGTGCCAGCAGCTTACTAGCGGGGGGATACAATGAGCAGTTCTTC,CASSLLAGGYNEQFF
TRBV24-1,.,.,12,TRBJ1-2,TGTGCCACCAGTGATGGGACAAAAGGCTACACCTTC,CATSDGTKGYTF
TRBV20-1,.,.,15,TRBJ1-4,TGCAGTGCTAGAGGATACGACGGGAAAGATGAAAAACTGTTTTTT,CSARGYDGKDEKLFF
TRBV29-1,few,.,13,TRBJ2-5,TGCAGCGTTTGGGGGTTAGGCAGTGAGACCCAGTACTTC,CSVWGLGSETQYF
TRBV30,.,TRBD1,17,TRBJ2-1,TGTGCCTGGAGTGCCCCCCCCGGGGTACAGGGGGCTTTTGAGCAGTTCTTC,CAWSAPPGVQGAFEQFF
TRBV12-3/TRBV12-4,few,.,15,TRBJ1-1,TGTGCCAGCACCCCCTTCCCCGGGGCAGGCACTGAAGCTTTCTTT,CASTPFPGAGTEAFF
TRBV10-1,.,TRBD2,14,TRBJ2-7,TGCGCCAGCAGTGCGGGACTAGCCTCCTACGAGCAGTACTTC,CASSAGLASYEQYF